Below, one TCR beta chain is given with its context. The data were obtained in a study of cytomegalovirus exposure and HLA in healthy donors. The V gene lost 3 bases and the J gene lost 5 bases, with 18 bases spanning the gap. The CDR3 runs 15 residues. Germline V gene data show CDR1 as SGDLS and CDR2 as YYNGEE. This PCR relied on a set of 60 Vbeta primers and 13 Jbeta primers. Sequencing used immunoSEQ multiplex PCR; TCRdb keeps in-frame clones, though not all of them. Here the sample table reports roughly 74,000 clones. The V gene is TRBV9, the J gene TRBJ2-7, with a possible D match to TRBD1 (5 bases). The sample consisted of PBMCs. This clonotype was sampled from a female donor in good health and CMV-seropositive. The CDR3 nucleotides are TGTGCCAGCAGCGCTAACAACCTCCCAGGGAACGAGCAGTACTTC. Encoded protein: CASSANNLPGNEQYF.